Below, one T cell receptor beta chain is given with its context. Its antigen is not identified. This sample is drawn from a study of post-analysis software for immune sequencing data. Looked up from germline, CDR1 is SGHRS and CDR2 is YFSETQ. V lost 0 bases and J lost 2, with 13 bases in between. The CDR3 length is 16 residues. Study results and limitations: The five TRBV segments detected at higher frequency in patients than in controls included TRBV5-6, TRBV5-1 and TRBV20-1.

cDNA libraries for TCR beta contained unique molecular identifiers. The authors obtained roughly 550,000 cDNA molecules from about 0.94 to 9.7 million T cells. MiXCR, run by TCRdb on the PCR reads, gives a single entry per CDR3 protein. The table includes roughly 600,000 distinct CDR3 sequences, around 40% detected once. This clonotype was obtained from a girl aged 5-17 years with multiple sclerosis. The rearrangement links TRBV5-1 to TRBJ2-3; perhaps TRBD2 as D (6 bases). Sequences were obtained from blood. CDR3 protein: CASSLDSGDLTDTQYF. DNA of the CDR3: TGCGCCAGCAGCTTGGATAGCGGAGACCTCACAGATACGCAGTATTTT.